These 31 T cell receptor beta chains were all obtained from the same sample, sequenced in a study of T-cell reconstitution after alpha-beta-depleted transplantation in children. Unique molecular identifiers were used to barcode this TCRbeta library. Each CDR3 protein gets one entry after TCRdb re-called the PCR reads with MiXCR. The sample lists some 600,000 distinct CDR3 sequences, roughly 17% occurring once. The source material was PBMCs from the stem cell graft donor, sampled from the stem cell graft. The receptors originated from a human donor who donated a stem cell graft to a child with acute myeloid leukemia.

This clonotype was detected a few times. J is TRBJ1-1 and V is TRBV20-1, with a possible D match to TRBD1 (5 bases). CDR1 and CDR2 (germline): DFQATT, SNEGSKA (reference sequence). V was trimmed by 1 base and J by 1 base, leaving 10 bases between them. The CDR3 runs 14 residues. CDR3 amino acids: CSARAAGKNTEAFF. CDR3 DNA sequence: TGCAGTGCTAGAGCGGCAGGGAAGAACACTGAAGCTTTCTTT.

This clonotype was counted ten times or more. The chain has TRBV5-6 and TRBJ1-1, with a weak D call TRBD1 (6 bases). Germline CDR1 SGHDT, CDR2 YYEEEE. V lost 0 bases, J lost 6 bases, and 9 bases lay in between. This CDR3 is built from 13 residues. CDR3 loop: CASSLVEGAEAFF. CDR3 nucleotides: TGTGCCAGCAGCTTGGTGGAGGGGGCTGAAGCTTTCTTT.

In its sample, this clonotype was seen a few times. The genes are TRBV7-7 and TRBJ2-2, with D unclear. Germline V gene lookup returns CDR1 SSHAT and CDR2 FNYEAQ (reference sequence). Trimming shortened V by 5 bases and J by 1 base, and 14 bases separated the two germline ends. The CDR3 covers 16 residues. This CDR3 reads CASSPLGPGNTGELFF. The CDR3 DNA sequence: TGTGCCAGCAGCCCTTTAGGTCCAGGGAACACCGGGGAGCTGTTTTTT.

The rearrangement uses TRBV6-5 and TRBJ2-6, with 8 positions matching TRBD1. This CDR3 is built from 18 residues. Looked up from germline, CDR1 is MNHEY and CDR2 is SVGAGI. With 4 bases clipped from V and 3 bases from J, the junction kept 11 bases outside the gene matches. The CDR3 sequence: CASSFSGTGIVGANVLTF. As DNA, the CDR3 is TGTGCCAGCAGTTTCTCCGGGACAGGCATCGTTGGGGCCAACGTCCTGACTTTC.

The gene calls are TRBV2 and TRBJ2-1; D is undetermined. Trimming shortened V by 3 bases and J by 7 bases, and 13 bases separated the two germline ends. The CDR3 runs 14 residues. Germline V gene sequence: CDR1 SNHLY, CDR2 FYNNEI. CDR3 nucleotides: TGTGCCAGCAGTGACGGTGTCTCTAGGAATGAGCAGTTCTTC. Amino acid sequence: CASSDGVSRNEQFF.

V usage is TRBV30 and J usage is TRBJ1-5; D gene unclear. V lost 5 bases to trimming and J lost 4 bases, with 12 bases between them. This CDR3 spans 13 amino acids. Germline V lookup: CDR1 GTSNPN, CDR2 SVGIG (reference sequence). CDR3 coding DNA: TGTGCCTGGCAAGAGGGTCAAAATCAGCCCCAGCATTTT. Its translation: CAWQEGQNQPQHF.

This clonotype was seen repeatedly, ten times or more. The chain uses TRBV7-9 and TRBJ2-3; D gene ambiguous. Germline lookup yields CDR1 SEHNR and CDR2 FQNEAQ (reference sequence). CDR3 length equals 13 residues. Trimming left V 5 bases short and J 4 bases short, with 10 bases between. The CDR3 bases are TGTGCCAGCAGCCCCTGGATAGCAGATACGCAGTATTTT. Its translation: CASSPWIADTQYF.

This clonotype occurred many times. V and J are TRBV20-1 and TRBJ1-1; 8 nucleotides line up with TRBD1. Germline CDR1 and CDR2: DFQATT and SNEGSKA (reference sequence). Trimming cost V 3 bases and J 5 bases; bases outside gene matches: 14. The CDR3 is 16 amino acids. This CDR3 is CSASPPGGDWSTEAFF. CDR3 bases: TGCAGTGCTAGCCCCCCAGGGGGCGATTGGAGTACTGAAGCTTTCTTT.

This clonotype has ten or more counts. This chain joins TRBV5-1 and TRBJ2-1; D might be TRBD2 (6 bases). The CDR3 sequence is 15 residues long. Trimming shortened V by 4 bases and J by 7 bases, and 18 bases separated the two germline ends. Germline CDR1 and CDR2: SGHRS and YFSETQ. This CDR3 reads CASSLRDWSLNEQFF. The CDR3 nucleotides read TGCGCCAGCAGCCTCCGGGACTGGTCCTTGAATGAGCAGTTCTTC.

V and J are TRBV5-1 and TRBJ1-1; D is possibly TRBD1 (5 bases). Trimming stripped 0 bases from V and 11 bases from J, with 17 bases between. Germline V CDR1 and CDR2: SGHRS, YFSETQ. This CDR3 region has 14 residues. CDR3 sequence (DNA): TGCGCCAGCAGCTTGGCAGGGCTAACCCCGGACGCTTTCTTT. This translates into CASSLAGLTPDAFF.

This clonotype was found a few times. This chain joins TRBV12-3 or TRBV12-4 and TRBJ2-1; D is undetermined. This CDR3 is built from 12 residues. Trimming shortened V by 3 bases and J by 9 bases, and 9 bases separated the two germline ends. The CDR3 is CASSFPGPEQFF. CDR3 nucleotides: TGTGCCAGCAGTTTCCCCGGGCCTGAGCAGTTCTTC.

The V gene is TRBV5-1, the J gene TRBJ2-1, with 9 nucleotides matching TRBD2. The CDR3 length is 14 residues. Germline loops: CDR1 SGHRS, CDR2 YFSETQ. The V segment lost 4 bases and the J segment 4 bases; nucleotides outside the gene matches: 3. CDR3: CASSTGLAYNEQFF. CDR3 DNA: TGCGCCAGCAGCACGGGACTAGCTTACAATGAGCAGTTCTTC.

The chain links TRBV6-4 to TRBJ1-6, with 8 bases fitting TRBD1. The trim removed 6 bases at V and 4 bases at J, leaving 5 bases unmatched. The CDR3 totals 15 residues. In germline, CDR1 is MRHNA, CDR2 SNTAGT. CDR3 protein: CASRSTGAYNSPLHF. DNA for the CDR3: TGTGCCAGCAGGTCGACAGGGGCGTATAATTCACCCCTCCACTTT.

The chain has TRBV4-3 and TRBJ2-5, with 11 bases lining up with TRBD2. The V gene end was trimmed by 3 bases and the J gene end by 8 bases; junction bases not matched to a gene: 17. The CDR3 loop spans 18 amino acids. The germline V gene encodes CDR1 LGHNA and CDR2 YSLEER. The CDR3 nucleotides are TGCGCCAGCAGCCAGGATGGTAGTGGACTAGCGGGCTTAGGTACCCAGTACTTC. Protein sequence: CASSQDGSGLAGLGTQYF.

This clonotype was seen at least ten times. The rearrangement uses TRBV10-3 and TRBJ1-4; 7 bases agree with TRBD1. Germline trimming cut 2 bases from V and 3 bases from J; bases unmatched to any gene: 0. The germline V gene encodes CDR1 ENHRY and CDR2 SYGVKD. This CDR3 contains 14 residues. The CDR3 protein is CAISETGANEKLFF. CDR3 nucleotide sequence: TGTGCCATCAGTGAGACAGGGGCTAATGAAAAACTGTTTTTT.

This clonotype occurred a few times. V and J are TRBV28 and TRBJ2-1, with D possibly TRBD2 on 6 matching bases. The length of the CDR3 is 14 residues. V was cut by 3 bases and J by 15 bases, with 21 bases left in between. Germline values: CDR1 MDHEN, CDR2 SYDVKM. The CDR3 bases are TGTGCCAGCAGTTTTGGTGCCGGGGAGGTCCACGTGTTCTTC. Residues: CASSFGAGEVHVFF.

Ten or more counts support this clonotype. The chain combines TRBV10-3 with TRBJ1-1; TRBD1 matches at 8 bases. The CDR3 has 16 amino acids. After removal of 2 bases from V and 1 base from J, the junction contained 6 bases not matched to a gene. The germline CDR1 and CDR2 sequences are ENHRY and SYGVKD. The CDR3 bases are TGTGCCATCAGTGAGGGACAGGGTGGGGGGAACACTGAAGCTTTCTTT. Translated, it gives CAISEGQGGGNTEAFF.

In this sample, this clonotype turned up a few times. This chain joins TRBV7-2 and TRBJ2-3; 10 bases agree with TRBD1. Germline assignment: CDR1 SGHTA and CDR2 FQGNSA. This CDR3 is built from 14 residues. The V gene end was trimmed by 6 bases and the J gene end by 6 bases; junction bases not matched to a gene: 6. The CDR3 loop reads CASSRDRGIDTQYF. In DNA, the CDR3 is TGTGCCAGCAGTAGGGACAGGGGTATCGATACGCAGTATTTT. The full variable domain, rest sourced from reference TRBV7-2 and TRBJ2-3, is GAGVSQSPSNKVTEKGKDVELRCDPISGHTALYWYRQSLGQGLEFLIYFQGNSAPDKSGLPSDRFSAERTGGSVSTLTIQRTQQEDSAVYLCASSRDRGIDTQYFGPGTRLTVL.

The sample holds a few counts of this clonotype. A much larger clonotype is one base distant, so this may be a read error. The CDR3: CASSPGLAATDTQYF. CDR3 DNA sequence: TGTGCCAGCAGTCCGGGACTAGCGGCCACAGATACGCAGTATTTT. This chain joins TRBV12-3 or TRBV12-4 and TRBJ2-3; 11 bases fit TRBD2. The V segment lost 5 bases and the J segment 2 bases; nucleotides outside the gene matches: 3. The CDR3 covers 15 residues.

This clonotype occurred many times. V gene TRBV20-1 combines with J gene TRBJ2-5, with 11 bases aligning to TRBD2. In germline, CDR1 is DFQATT, CDR2 SNEGSKA (reference sequence). Unmatched junction bases numbered 8, after V lost 3 bases and J lost 5 bases. This CDR3 has 15 amino acids. The CDR3 spells CSASLVAGGPETQYF. The CDR3 DNA reads as TGCAGTGCTAGCCTGGTAGCGGGGGGGCCCGAGACCCAGTACTTC.

On this clonotype: The junction shows a germline mismatch at one end, possibly a read error. J is TRBJ1-5 and V is TRBV20-1; the match to TRBD1 covers 8 bases. CDR1 is DFQATT, CDR2 SNEGSKA, per germline (reference sequence). The CDR3 has 16 amino acids. This CDR3 is CGARGRGLYSNQPQHF. CDR3 nucleotide sequence: TGCGGTGCTAGAGGCAGGGGGCTTTATAGCAATCAGCCCCAGCATTTT.

This clonotype was observed at least ten times. The chain links TRBV12-3 or TRBV12-4 to TRBJ1-2, with D tentatively TRBD1 (5 bases). Trimming stripped 3 bases from V and 1 base from J, with 6 bases between. The CDR3 is 13 residues long. CDR3 amino acids: CASSFRVNYGYTF. CDR3 coding DNA: TGTGCCAGCAGTTTCAGGGTTAACTATGGCTACACCTTC.

This clonotype was counted only a few times. The rearrangement uses TRBV6-1 and TRBJ1-1, with 9 bases identical to TRBD1. The trim removed 7 bases at V and 3 bases at J, leaving 9 bases unmatched. The CDR3 covers 15 residues. Germline loops: CDR1 MNHNS, CDR2 SASEGT. CDR3 loop: CASTGGTGLDTEAFF. The CDR3, as DNA: TGTGCCAGCACAGGAGGGACAGGGTTGGACACTGAAGCTTTCTTT.

This clonotype showed up just a few times. The chain employs TRBV7-2 and TRBJ1-1, with 8 bases matching TRBD1. This CDR3 spans 15 amino acids. Germline assignment: CDR1 SGHTA and CDR2 FQGNSA. Trimming cost V 8 bases and J 1 base; bases outside gene matches: 9. The CDR3 reads CASAASDRANTEAFF. The CDR3 DNA reads TGTGCCAGCGCCGCATCGGACAGGGCGAACACTGAAGCTTTCTTT.

In this sample, this clonotype turned up many times. The rearrangement uses TRBV20-1 and TRBJ2-3, with D maybe TRBD2 (6 bases). The CDR3 is made up of 14 amino acids. V was cut by 0 bases and J by 7 bases, with 14 bases left in between. CDR1 DFQATT and CDR2 SNEGSKA come from the germline V gene (reference sequence). For the CDR3, the DNA is TGCAGTGCTAGAGATTCCCTCGGGGGAAATACGCAGTATTTT. Protein product: CSARDSLGGNTQYF.

Of note for this clonotype: This may come from a read error, since a much larger clone is one base off. The chain links TRBV20-1 to TRBJ1-5; weak D call: TRBD1 (6 bases). V was pared by 6 bases and J by 6 bases, with 21 bases between. Per germline, CDR1 DFQATT and CDR2 SNEGSKA (reference sequence). The CDR3 runs 15 residues. In DNA form, the CDR3 reads TGCAGTGCCATTAACCTAGACAGGCACCGTCAGCCCCAGCATTTT. It specifies CSAINLDRHRQPQHF.

Many counts were recorded for this clonotype. The chain links TRBV20-1 to TRBJ2-3; D is unclear. V was trimmed by 5 bases and J by 4 bases, leaving 19 bases between them. The V gene's germline CDR1 is DFQATT and CDR2 SNEGSKA (reference sequence). CDR3 length: 15 residues. CDR3 sequence (DNA): TGCAGTGCTGCGGACGGCCGCCCCCCCGCAGATACGCAGTATTTT. Translated: CSAADGRPPADTQYF.

This clonotype was seen only a few times. This chain links TRBV20-1 with TRBJ2-1; possibly TRBD2 for D (6 bases). The CDR3 consists of 16 residues. Germline V gives CDR1 DFQATT, CDR2 SNEGSKA (reference sequence). The ends were cut back, 6 bases at V and 10 bases at J, with 28 bases in the middle. CDR3 DNA: TGCAGTGCCCCGAAGGGTCTAGCGCGGGACCCTAGAGAGCAGTTCTTC. Translating gives CSAPKGLARDPREQFF.

The chain employs TRBV30 and TRBJ2-1; possible D gene TRBD1, 6 bases. The V end was cut by 5 bases, the J end by 9 bases, with 11 bases between. There are 11 residues in the CDR3. Germline lookup yields CDR1 GTSNPN and CDR2 SVGIG (reference sequence). CDR3 in DNA: TGTGCCTGGGAAGGGGGTAGTGAGCAGTTCTTC. This gives the protein CAWEGGSEQFF.

This clonotype was detected ten times or more. The rearrangement joins TRBV20-1 to TRBJ1-3; TRBD1 matches 8 bases. The CDR3 is 14 residues long. Germline loops: CDR1 DFQATT, CDR2 SNEGSKA (reference sequence). V gave up 5 bases and J gave up 4 bases; unmatched junction bases: 7. The CDR3 reads CSAFRTGQGNTIYF. The CDR3 nucleotides are TGCAGTGCTTTCCGGACAGGGCAAGGAAACACCATATATTTT.

The chain is built from TRBV7-9 and TRBJ2-5; no clear D. CDR3 size: 13 residues. V was pared by 3 bases and J by 2 bases, with 7 bases between. The V gene's germline CDR1 is SEHNR and CDR2 FQNEAQ (reference sequence). CDR3 in DNA: TGTGCCAGCAGCTTTCAACAGCAAGAGACCCAGTACTTC. Its protein product is CASSFQQQETQYF.